This T cell receptor beta chain was documented in a study of cytotoxic CD8 clonotypes in ibrutinib-treated CLL. Between the trimmed V and J ends, which lost 7 bases and 3 bases, there was a span of 7 bases. The germline V gene encodes CDR1 MNHNS and CDR2 SASEGT. The CDR3 length is 11 residues. TCRdb keeps only in-frame clones here, not all; method: immunoSEQ multiplex PCR. The table lists 35,000 to 40,000 clones, about two thirds of them singletons. Material: PBMCs, obtained at disease progression, from a patient treated with ibrutinib. The sequence came from a human donor with chronic lymphocytic leukemia. The V gene is TRBV6-1, the J gene TRBJ2-7; D gene uncertain. In DNA form, the CDR3 reads TGTGCCAGCATGGTGGGCTACGAGCAGTACTTC. Translated, it gives CASMVGYEQYF.